This entry lists 19 T cell receptor beta chains sequenced from one sample in a study of T cell responses to AZD1222 COVID-19 vaccine. Generated by immunoSEQ multiplex PCR, the TCRdb table keeps only in-frame clones and is missing some. The sample lists more than 110,000 clones, roughly 92% occurring once. Specimen: peripheral blood, collected on day 0 of AZD1222 vaccination. The source of these receptors is an adult in good health.

This chain connects TRBV12-3 or TRBV12-4 to TRBJ2-2; D is perhaps TRBD1 or TRBD2 (6 bases each). V was cut by 2 bases and J by 9 bases, with 10 bases left in between. This CDR3 is 13 amino acids long. CDR3: CASSLRGLRELFF. CDR3 nucleotide sequence: TGTGCCAGCAGTTTACGGGGGCTGAGGGAGCTGTTTTTT.

This chain joins TRBV24-1 and TRBJ2-2, with 10 bases matching TRBD1. CDR3 length equals 16 residues. Germline values: CDR1 KGHDR, CDR2 SFDVKD. The V and J ends lost 3 bases and 3 bases, in that order; junction bases with no gene match: 3. The CDR3 loop reads CATSDTGQGYTGELFF. The CDR3 DNA sequence: TGTGCCACCAGTGATACGGGACAGGGGTACACCGGGGAGCTGTTTTTT.

This clone came up once. V and J are TRBV10-2 and TRBJ1-2; 10 bases agree with TRBD1. V was pared by 3 bases and J by 7 bases, with 5 bases of the junction left unmatched. Germline V gives CDR1 WSHSY, CDR2 SAAADI. There are 14 residues in the CDR3. CDR3 in amino acids: CASSDRQGAGGYTF. CDR3 DNA sequence: TGCGCCAGCAGTGACCGACAGGGGGCAGGTGGCTACACCTTC.

The chain has TRBV6-5 and TRBJ1-2; tentative D call: TRBD1 (6 bases). Germline lookup yields CDR1 MNHEY and CDR2 SVGAGI. Trimming removed 5 bases from V and 8 bases from J, with 15 bases in between. This CDR3 contains 13 residues. The CDR3 bases are TGTGCCAGCAGTCTAAGGGGGAGTAAGGGCTACACCTTC. Translation: CASSLRGSKGYTF.

The V gene is TRBV6-5, the J gene TRBJ2-2, with D perhaps TRBD2 (5 bases). V lost 2 bases and J 1 base, leaving 11 bases between the germline ends. Per germline, CDR1 MNHEY and CDR2 SVGAGI. This CDR3 is built from 16 residues. CDR3 loop: CASSYLQAGNTGELFF. DNA of the CDR3: TGTGCCAGCAGTTACCTCCAGGCGGGGAACACCGGGGAGCTGTTTTTT.

CDR3 in amino acids: CASRGWDSRSGNTIYF. Here the CDR3 DNA reads TGTGCCAGCAGGGGCTGGGACAGTCGCTCTGGAAACACCATATATTTT. The chain joins TRBV5-5 to TRBJ1-3; 7 nucleotides agree with TRBD1. This CDR3 has 16 amino acids. The V segment lost 5 bases and the J segment 0 bases; nucleotides outside the gene matches: 8. Germline CDR1 and CDR2: SGHKS and YYEKEE (reference sequence). The whole variable domain, filled in from reference TRBV5-5 and TRBJ1-3, reads DAGVTQSPTHLIKTRGQQVTLRCSPISGHKSVSWYQQVLGQGPQFIFQYYEKEERGRGNFPDRFSARQFPNYSSELNVNALLLGDSALYLCASRGWDSRSGNTIYFGEGSWLTVV.

Notes on this clone: Other DNA sequences in the same sample also yield this CDR3. V is TRBV11-2 and J is TRBJ2-7; no reliable D call. Between the trimmed V and J ends, which lost 0 bases and 4 bases, there was a span of 7 bases. In germline, CDR1 is SGHAT, CDR2 FQNNGV. The CDR3 covers 13 residues. CDR3 DNA: TGTGCCAGCAGCTTAGATAGCAGTTACGAGCAGTACTTC. Translating it yields CASSLDSSYEQYF.

This chain links TRBV2 with TRBJ1-5; perhaps TRBD1 as D (6 bases). The CDR3 is made up of 14 amino acids. Trimming took off 6 bases at V and 11 bases at J, with 20 bases between the two ends. CDR1 is SNHLY and CDR2 is FYNNEI in the germline V gene. Written as DNA, the CDR3 is TGTGCCAGCAGGGGGATCAGGGGCCTTTGGACCCAGCATTTT. Amino acid sequence: CASRGIRGLWTQHF. Supplemented by reference TRBV2 and TRBJ1-5, the full variable domain reads EPEVTQTPSHQVTQMGQEVILRCVPISNHLYFYWYRQILGQKVEFLVSFYNNEISEKSEIFDDQFSVERPDGSNFTLKIRSTKLEDSAMYFCASRGIRGLWTQHFGDGTRLSIL.

J is TRBJ2-7 and V is TRBV30; no definite D call. Germline V gene sequence: CDR1 GTSNPN, CDR2 SVGIG (reference sequence). CDR3 size: 12 residues. The V and J ends lost 0 bases and 2 bases respectively, with 5 bases between them. The CDR3 DNA reads TGTGCCTGGAGTGTGCACACCTACGAGCAGTACTTC. Translated: CAWSVHTYEQYF. The full variable domain, in which reference TRBV30 and TRBJ2-7 provide the parts outside the CDR3, is SQTIHQWPATLVQPVGSPLSLECTVEGTSNPNLYWYRQAAGRGLQLLFYSVGIGQISSEVPQNLSASRPQDRQFILSSKKLLLSDSGFYLCAWSVHTYEQYFGPGTRLTVT.

The sample holds a few counts of this clone. This chain links TRBV29-1 with TRBJ2-5, with D perhaps matching TRBD2 (6 bases). Per germline, CDR1 SQVTM and CDR2 ANQGSEA. V was pared by 5 bases and J by 7 bases, with 17 bases between. The CDR3 totals 13 residues. As DNA, the CDR3 is TGCAGCGTTATTGGCAGGGACTCGGCGACCCAGTACTTC. Translating it yields CSVIGRDSATQYF.

Note on this clone: Other DNA sequences of this sample code for an identical CDR3. The rearrangement uses TRBV7-9 and TRBJ1-5, with D unresolved. Germline assignment: CDR1 SEHNR and CDR2 FQNEAQ (reference sequence). The V end was cut by 1 base, the J end by 1 base, with 5 bases between. The CDR3 is made up of 14 amino acids. CDR3 in amino acids: CASSLEGSNQPQHF. For the CDR3, the DNA is TGTGCCAGCAGCTTAGAGGGAAGCAATCAGCCCCAGCATTTT.

CDR3 sequence reads: CARGLAGGDEQFF. Written as DNA, the CDR3 is TGTGCCAGGGGACTAGCGGGAGGCGATGAGCAGTTCTTC. This chain connects TRBV3-1 (or the pseudogene TRBV3-2) to TRBJ2-1, with 15 bases aligning to TRBD2. Germline V CDR1 and CDR2: LGHDT, YNNKEL (reference sequence). The CDR3 is 13 residues long. V lost 9 bases, J lost 8 bases, and 2 bases stayed unmatched.

The rearrangement uses TRBV27 and TRBJ2-5, with a weak D call TRBD1 (5 bases). The CDR3 covers 13 residues. Trimming removed 3 bases from V and 6 bases from J, with 11 bases in between. Germline assignment: CDR1 MNHEY and CDR2 SMNVEV (reference sequence). The CDR3 DNA is TGTGCCAGCAGTTTTTCAGGGTGGAAGACCCAGTACTTC. This codes for CASSFSGWKTQYF.

The chain employs TRBV28 and TRBJ1-3, with TRBD1 matching over 7 bases. This CDR3 has 14 amino acids. The V and J ends lost 5 bases and 2 bases, in that order; junction bases with no gene match: 3. Germline assignment: CDR1 MDHEN and CDR2 SYDVKM. CDR3 amino acids: CASSLTGAGNTIYF. DNA for the CDR3: TGTGCCAGCAGTCTTACAGGGGCTGGAAACACCATATATTTT.

The chain recombines TRBV11-2 with TRBJ2-3; a possible D gene is TRBD2 (6 bases). Germline assignment: CDR1 SGHAT and CDR2 FQNNGV. The CDR3 runs to 16 residues. V dropped 6 bases and J dropped 2 bases, with 18 bases sitting between them. Here the CDR3 DNA reads TGTGCCAGCAGTTATCCCAGCGGGCTCCTCACAGATACGCAGTATTTT. Its translation: CASSYPSGLLTDTQYF.

This clone has only one observation. J is TRBJ2-1 and V is TRBV12-3 or TRBV12-4; unclear D gene. V dropped 0 bases and J dropped 7 bases, with 7 bases sitting between them. The CDR3 has 13 amino acids. CDR3 protein: CASSLALGNEQFF. The DNA of the CDR3 is TGTGCCAGCAGTTTAGCGCTGGGGAATGAGCAGTTCTTC.

In DNA form, the CDR3 reads TGTGCCAGCAGCCAGGCTAACAGGGGCTTCTCCTACGAGCAGTACTTC. This codes for CASSQANRGFSYEQYF. The chain employs TRBV14 and TRBJ2-7; TRBD1 aligns across 7 bases. Germline CDR1 is SGHDN and CDR2 is FVKESK. V lost 3 bases to trimming and J lost 0 bases; unmatched junction nucleotides: 8. There are 16 residues in the CDR3.

The chain is built from TRBV20-1 and TRBJ2-5; 9 nucleotides match TRBD2. The CDR3 covers 16 residues. V gave up 3 bases and J gave up 7 bases; unmatched junction bases: 15. CDR1 is DFQATT and CDR2 is SNEGSKA in the germline V gene (reference sequence). In nucleotides, the CDR3 is TGCAGTGCTAGTGTATCCAGCGGGAGGTCGGTCGGGACCCAGTACTTC. Translating gives CSASVSSGRSVGTQYF.

On this clone itself: The junction differs from germline at one of its ends, possibly a read error. This chain connects TRBV30 to TRBJ2-7; D is ambiguous. The CDR3 consists of 14 residues. Germline V lookup: CDR1 GTSNPN, CDR2 SVGIG (reference sequence). The CDR3 is CAWSVMGFSHEQYF. The CDR3 nucleotides are TGTGCCTGGAGTGTAATGGGGTTCTCCCACGAGCAGTACTTC.